In its sample, the clone carrying this T cell receptor beta chain was seen a few times. CDR1 and CDR2 from the germline V gene are SGHDN and FVKESK. The CDR3 length is 14 residues. Trimming shortened V by 6 bases and J by 4 bases, and 16 bases separated the two germline ends. These data are taken from a study of T cells in Graves' hyperthyroidism and ophthalmopathy. The investigators amplified TCR beta CDR3 regions from RNA transcripts. A first-round RT-PCR of the TCR CDR3 used the HTBI primer set. TCRdb reprocessed the multiplex PCR reads via MiXCR and lists one record per CDR3 protein. In the table there are a few hundred thousand distinct CDR3 sequences, around 22% of which are singletons. Criteria for exclusion of patients were uncontrolled infection, other autoimmune disease, pregnancy or lactation.

The J gene is TRBJ2-7, the V gene TRBV14, with TRBD2 as a possible D gene (8 bases). This receptor was taken from a man aged 25-40 years with Graves' ophthalmopathy. Sample: blood. CDR3 region: CASSSTGTRYEQYF. The CDR3 DNA reads TGTGCCAGCAGTTCGACAGGGACTAGGTACGAGCAGTACTTC.